This TCR beta chain was captured in a study of cytomegalovirus exposure and HLA in healthy donors. On the study more broadly: Some 90 million unique TCRs from HLA-typed donors were held in an early data release. Broader study findings: A cluster of highly shared sequence variants was likely a sequencing artifact. Upon later analysis, HLA-associated TCR beta chains proved more clonally expanded than other, equally common chains. Several top significant clusters appeared, in a later analysis, to be linked to common viral pathogens.

Turning to this clone: The target antigen is unknown.

PCR used 60 Vbeta primers and 13 Jbeta primers. Generated by immunoSEQ multiplex PCR, the TCRdb table keeps only in-frame clones and is missing some. Recorded here are 40,000 to 65,000 clones; the top ten clones represent about 24%. The CDR3 has 18 amino acids. Germline CDR1 is LGHNA and CDR2 is YSLEER. This sequence joins TRBV4-3 and TRBJ2-5, with 10 nucleotides matching TRBD2. The closer fit of TRBJ2-7 to the DNA end suggests the J call may be wrong. The sample comprised PBMCs. The receptor was derived from a man between 35 and 55 years old in good health and CMV-seropositive. CDR3 region: CASSQLAGATSQRYEQYF. In DNA, the CDR3 is TGCGCCAGCAGCCAGCTAGCGGGGGCCACCTCACAGCGCTACGAGCAGTACTTC.